A single sample is the source of the 8 T cell receptor beta chains below, sequenced in a study of beta chain features in type 1 diabetes. Reverse transcription of all isolated RNA meant that expressed TCRB transcripts were sequenced. TCRdb's table, derived via immunoSEQ multiplex PCR, lists solely in-frame clones and lacks some. The sample lists tens of thousands of clones; 64% were seen once. The sequencing input was Tregs from blood. Receptor source: a woman in her thirties in good health.

This clone was seen more than once but under ten times. This chain connects TRBV7-2 to TRBJ2-1, with D uncertain. Germline V gene data show CDR1 as SGHTA and CDR2 as FQGNSA. CDR3 size: 13 residues. The V end was cut by 5 bases, the J end by 7 bases, with 12 bases between. CDR3 region: CASSPILENEQFF. The CDR3 coding sequence is TGTGCCAGCAGCCCGATTCTAGAAAATGAGCAGTTCTTC.

This clone was detected only a few times. The chain links TRBV7-9 to TRBJ1-2, with D perhaps matching TRBD1 (6 bases). The CDR3 sequence is 15 residues long. V dropped 6 bases and J dropped 3 bases, with 17 bases sitting between them. Germline assignment: CDR1 SEHNR and CDR2 FQNEAQ (reference sequence). CDR3 nucleotide sequence: TGTGCCAGCAGACGACAGGAAACTCGACACTATGGCTACACCTTC. This gives the protein CASRRQETRHYGYTF.

The chain recombines TRBV7-9 with TRBJ2-1, with TRBD2 matching 8 bases. Germline trimming cut 5 bases from V and 2 bases from J; bases unmatched to any gene: 2. The CDR3 extends over 14 amino acids. The germline gives CDR1 SEHNR, CDR2 FQNEAQ (reference sequence). The CDR3, as DNA: TGTGCCAGCAGCCTTAGCGGGACCTACAATGAGCAGTTCTTC. Translated: CASSLSGTYNEQFF.

This rearrangement joins TRBV18 to TRBJ2-4, with a tentative D call TRBD1 (6 bases). This CDR3 is 13 amino acids long. V was shortened by 5 bases and J by 5 bases, with 10 bases between the two germline ends. CDR1 and CDR2 from the germline V gene are KGHSH and LQKENI. Here the CDR3 DNA reads TGTGCCAGCTCAAACGACAGGCAAAACATTCAGTACTTC. This translates into CASSNDRQNIQYF. Based on the CDR3 plus reference TRBV18 and TRBJ2-4, the full variable domain is NAGVMQNPRHLVRRRGQEARLRCSPMKGHSHVYWYRQLPEEGLKFMVYLQKENIIDESGMPKERFSAEFPKEGPSILRIQQVVRGDSAAYFCASSNDRQNIQYFGAGTRLSVL.

The chain combines TRBV18 with TRBJ2-1; D is possibly TRBD2 (5 bases). Trimming left V 5 bases short and J 8 bases short, with 13 bases between. The CDR3 contains 13 residues. The germline CDR1 and CDR2 sequences are KGHSH and LQKENI. CDR3 bases: TGTGCCAGCTCATTGGGGAGACGGGATGAGCAGTTCTTC. It codes for CASSLGRRDEQFF.

This clone was detected only a few times. The chain has TRBV5-8 and TRBJ1-1; 7 nucleotides match TRBD1. CDR3 length: 16 amino acids. V gave up 0 bases and J gave up 0 bases; unmatched junction bases: 5. Germline V gives CDR1 SGHTS, CDR2 YDEGEE. The CDR3 reads CASSLAQGWMNTEAFF. The CDR3 DNA follows: TGTGCCAGCAGCTTGGCACAGGGGTGGATGAACACTGAAGCTTTCTTT.

V usage is TRBV18 and J usage is TRBJ2-3; 11 nucleotides match TRBD2. The germline V gene encodes CDR1 KGHSH and CDR2 LQKENI. V lost 3 bases to trimming and J lost 5 bases; unmatched junction nucleotides: 13. CDR3 size: 18 residues. CDR3 amino acids: CASSPPIAGGDAGDTQYF. As DNA, the CDR3 is TGTGCCAGCTCACCTCCTATAGCGGGAGGGGACGCGGGAGATACGCAGTATTTT.

The V and J genes are TRBV7-6 and TRBJ2-1; 10 bases agree with TRBD1. Germline trimming cut 1 base from V and 9 bases from J; bases unmatched to any gene: 9. There are 16 residues in the CDR3. Germline-derived CDR1 and CDR2 are SGHVS and FNYEAQ. As DNA, the CDR3 is TGTGCCAGCAGCTTAGGCCTCGGGACAGGGGATGGTGAGCAGTTCTTC. Translation: CASSLGLGTGDGEQFF.